The following is a T cell receptor beta chain sequence with its context. Each participant's cohort was designated according to participant-reported clinical history. These data belong to a study of blood T cell repertoires in COVID-19. Sequenced by immunoSEQ multiplex PCR; TCRdb stores in-frame clones only, minus some. The data show about 300,000 clones, around nine tenths seen once. The CDR3 length is 15 residues. The germline V gene encodes CDR1 MNHEY and CDR2 SVGAGI. Trimming took 6 bases from V and 4 from J, leaving 15 bases between them. This clonotype was sampled from a man aged 60 to 69 who had recovered from COVID-19. V usage is TRBV6-5 and J usage is TRBJ1-4; tentatively, D is TRBD1 (6 bases). The sequenced material came from PBMCs or T cells enriched from blood (not recorded which). CDR3 in amino acids: CASRLSTGGNEKLFF. Written as DNA, the CDR3 is TGTGCCAGCAGACTCTCGACAGGAGGTAATGAAAAACTGTTTTTT.